These T cell receptor beta chains were read from a single sample in a study of T cell responses to AZD1222 COVID-19 vaccine. Only in-frame clones appear in the TCRdb table, and some are missing; sequencing was by immunoSEQ multiplex PCR. The sample includes approximately 140,000 clones, 90% to 95% of them seen just once. Sample: peripheral blood, taken on day 0 of MenACWY control vaccination. The receptors were sampled from an adult in good health. Each CDR3 is given with its conserved first and last residue. D genes are given only for firm matches. Some rows have no size entry. The others give once, few or many, or a class for an expanded clone.

-	TRBV30	TRBJ1-2	-	TGTGCCTGGCAGGTGGAGGGGGGTAACTATGGCTACACCTTC	CAWQVEGGNYGYTF
-	TRBV7-9	TRBJ1-2	-	TGTGCCAGCAGCTTACGGGGGGCGCTGAATTCCGCTCTGGAAGACTACACCTTC	CASSLRGALNSALEDYTF
TRBD1	TRBV5-1	TRBJ1-2	-	TGCGCCAGCAGCTGGCCTCTACAGGGGGAAGGCTACACCTTC	CASSWPLQGEGYTF
-	TRBV3-1/TRBV3-2	TRBJ2-1	-	TGTGCCAGCACCTCAGGGGGGGCCCTTGAGCAGTTCTTC	CASTSGGALEQFF
-	TRBV7-8	TRBJ1-2	-	TGTGCCAGCAGTTCAGCTGATTATGGCTACACCTTC	CASSSADYGYTF
-	TRBV13	TRBJ2-3	-	TGTGCCAGCAGGCGGGGCCTCACAGATACGCAGTATTTT	CASRRGLTDTQYF
-	TRBV28	TRBJ2-5	once	TGTGCCAGCAGTACCTTACGGGCCCGGCGCATACTCCAAGAGACCCAGTACTTC	CASSTLRARRILQETQYF
TRBD1	TRBV5-1	TRBJ2-2	-	TGCGCCAGCAGCTCGAGGGGGGACAGGGTGAACACCGGGGAGCTGTTTTTT	CASSSRGDRVNTGELFF
-	TRBV5-1	TRBJ2-2	-	TGCGCCAGCAGCTTGAACACCGGGGAGCTGTTTTTT	CASSLNTGELFF
TRBD1	TRBV7-3	TRBJ2-1	few	TGTGCCAGCAGATCCGGGACAGGGGTTGGTGAGCAGTTCTTC	CASRSGTGVGEQFF
-	TRBV7-9	TRBJ1-1	-	TGTGCCAGCAGCTCGGGACAAAACACTGAAGCTTTCTTT	CASSSGQNTEAFF
-	TRBV9	TRBJ2-7	-	TGTGCCAGCAGTCGACCTGAGCGCAGCGAGCAGTACTTC	CASSRPERSEQYF
-	TRBV6-6	TRBJ1-1	once	TGTGCCACCTTTGGGGGGTATCGTTTAACTGAAGCTTTCTTT	CATFGGYRLTEAFF
TRBD1	TRBV25-1	TRBJ1-4	few	TGTGCCAGCAGAGACAGGGGGCGAGGTGAAAAACTGTTTTTT	CASRDRGRGEKLFF
-	TRBV7-9	TRBJ2-1	once	TGTGCCAGCAGCCATGCTCGGGCCCACCTGGGAAATGAGCAGTTCTTC	CASSHARAHLGNEQFF
-	TRBV6-5	TRBJ2-2	-	TGTGCCAGCACCATCGAGTCGGGCTTCCCCGGGGAGCTGTTTTTT	CASTIESGFPGELFF
-	TRBV11-1	TRBJ1-1	-	TGTGCCAGCAGCTTAAGTGGACCGGGTAACACTGAAGCTTTCTTT	CASSLSGPGNTEAFF
-	TRBV6-5	TRBJ2-3	-	TGTGCCAGCAGTCCCGACACCCTTACCACCCTTCAGTATTTT	CASSPDTLTTLQYF
TRBD1	TRBV6-5	TRBJ2-1	-	TGTGCCAGCAGCCGAGACAGGGGATGGTACAATGAGCAGTTCTTC	CASSRDRGWYNEQFF